These 30 T cell receptor beta chains share one sample of origin, sequenced in a study of T cell responses to AZD1222 COVID-19 vaccine. The repertoire was sequenced with immunoSEQ multiplex PCR; TCRdb's copy has only in-frame clones and lacks some. The profile covers about 120,000 clones, with roughly 92% appearing a single time and roughly 1.5% taken by the ten largest. The specimen was peripheral blood, collected 28 days after the second AZD1222 dose. The receptor source for this set is an adult who received the AZD1222 COVID-19 vaccine.

The genes are TRBV28 and TRBJ2-1; 7 nucleotides align to TRBD2. The CDR3 is 14 amino acids. The J segment lost 6 bases and the V segment lost 2 bases, leaving 4 bases of the junction unmatched. Germline values: CDR1 MDHEN, CDR2 SYDVKM. The CDR3 region has the DNA TGTGCCAGCAGTTTAGCGGGAGCCATCAATGAGCAGTTCTTC. Residues: CASSLAGAINEQFF. Drawing the rest from reference TRBV28 and TRBJ2-1, the complete variable domain is DVKVTQSSRYLVKRTGEKVFLECVQDMDHENMFWYRQDPGLGLRLIYFSYDVKMKEKGDIPEGYSVSREKKERFSLILESASTNQTSMYLCASSLAGAINEQFFGPGTRLTVL.

This clone was counted a few times. This chain connects TRBV28 to TRBJ2-5; 10 nucleotides line up with TRBD2. Germline lookup yields CDR1 MDHEN and CDR2 SYDVKM. This CDR3 contains 15 residues. V lost 6 bases, J lost 4 bases, and 8 bases stayed unmatched. In DNA form, the CDR3 reads TGTGCCAGCAGCCCAATAGCGGGAGGAGGAGAGACCCAGTACTTC. The encoded protein is CASSPIAGGGETQYF.

CDR3: CASSLNNEQFF. CDR3 DNA sequence: TGCGCCAGCAGCTTAAACAATGAGCAGTTCTTC. The J gene is TRBJ2-1, the V gene TRBV5-1; the D is unclear. CDR3 size: 11 residues. V was pared by 2 bases and J by 5 bases, with 2 bases between. Germline assignment: CDR1 SGHRS and CDR2 YFSETQ.

The V and J genes are TRBV9 and TRBJ1-3, with no clear D. Germline V lookup: CDR1 SGDLS, CDR2 YYNGEE. CDR3 length: 15 amino acids. V shed 0 bases and J shed 0 bases, with 7 bases lying between them. The CDR3 loop is CASSVDGGSGNTIYF. The CDR3, as DNA: TGTGCCAGCAGCGTAGACGGAGGCTCTGGAAACACCATATATTTT.

The chain links TRBV6-5 to TRBJ1-1; D gene ambiguous. Germline-derived CDR1 and CDR2 are MNHEY and SVGAGI. Trimming pared 7 bases from V and 3 bases from J, leaving 15 bases between. The CDR3 spans 14 residues. CDR3 sequence (DNA): TGTGCCAGCACCCATCGGGAGGGCTACACTGAAGCTTTCTTT. It encodes CASTHREGYTEAFF.

The rearrangement links TRBV5-1 to TRBJ1-3; unclear D gene. Germline values: CDR1 SGHRS, CDR2 YFSETQ. V shed 3 bases and J shed 0 bases, with 10 bases lying between them. The CDR3 loop spans 15 amino acids. The CDR3 sequence is CASSYSVNSGNTIYF. The CDR3, as DNA: TGCGCCAGCAGCTACTCAGTGAACTCTGGAAACACCATATATTTT.

The rearrangement joins TRBV28 to TRBJ1-3; no definite D call. The germline CDR1 and CDR2 sequences are MDHEN and SYDVKM. CDR3 size: 14 residues. Trimming shortened V by 5 bases and J by 0 bases, and 8 bases separated the two germline ends. The CDR3 protein is CASSPLDSGNTIYF. The CDR3 region has the DNA TGTGCCAGCAGTCCCCTTGACTCTGGAAACACCATATATTTT.

This rearrangement joins TRBV4-1 to TRBJ2-1; D is ambiguous. The CDR3 covers 12 residues. Trimming stripped 1 base from V and 10 bases from J, with 8 bases between. Germline V gene data show CDR1 as MGHRA and CDR2 as YSYEKL. CDR3: CASSQAAREQFF. In nucleotides, the CDR3 is TGCGCCAGCAGCCAAGCTGCTAGGGAGCAGTTCTTC.

The V call is TRBV7-8, the J call TRBJ2-1; perhaps TRBD2 as D (6 bases). Germline assignment: CDR1 SGHVS and CDR2 FQNEAQ. The CDR3 is 14 amino acids. The V and J ends lost 3 bases and 6 bases respectively, with 12 bases between them. As DNA, the CDR3 is TGTGCCAGCAGCTTCGAATGGGGAGGCAATGAGCAGTTCTTC. The encoded protein is CASSFEWGGNEQFF. The full variable domain, completed using reference TRBV7-8 and TRBJ2-1, is GAGVSQSPRYKVAKRGQDVALRCDPISGHVSLFWYQQALGQGPEFLTYFQNEAQLDKSGLPSDRFFAERPEGSVSTLKIQRTQQEDSAVYLCASSFEWGGNEQFFGPGTRLTVL.

The rearrangement uses TRBV11-2 and TRBJ1-1, with D maybe TRBD1 (5 bases). V shed 6 bases and J shed 2 bases, with 10 bases lying between them. The CDR3 loop spans 13 amino acids. Per germline, CDR1 SGHAT and CDR2 FQNNGV. The chain's CDR3 is CASRGHRNTEAFF. The CDR3 DNA is TGTGCCAGCAGAGGACACAGAAACACTGAAGCTTTCTTT.

The genes are TRBV9 and TRBJ2-3; the match to TRBD2 covers 8 bases. The V gene end was trimmed by 4 bases and the J gene end by 4 bases; junction bases not matched to a gene: 11. This CDR3 contains 16 residues. Germline V gives CDR1 SGDLS, CDR2 YYNGEE. The CDR3 sequence is CASSQGTAGAADTQYF. CDR3 coding DNA: TGTGCCAGCAGCCAGGGAACAGCGGGAGCGGCAGATACGCAGTATTTT.

The rearrangement uses TRBV6-5 and TRBJ2-2; D may match TRBD1 or TRBD2 (5 bases each). Germline values: CDR1 MNHEY, CDR2 SVGAGI. V was trimmed by 10 bases and J by 6 bases, leaving 21 bases between them. This CDR3 spans 15 amino acids. Here the CDR3 reads CATFRAPRGAGELFF. The CDR3 nucleotides read TGTGCCACGTTCCGGGCCCCAAGGGGAGCCGGGGAGCTGTTTTTT.

V is TRBV5-3 and J is TRBJ2-1, with unresolved D. TRBV5-3 carries the ORF label, with uncertain function. CDR3 size: 15 residues. V lost 4 bases and J 9 bases, leaving 20 bases between the germline ends. CDR3 DNA sequence: TGTGCCAGAAGCCCCCATGGAAGGACGTGGAGTGAGCAGTTCTTC. It yields the protein CARSPHGRTWSEQFF.

The V and J genes are TRBV6-5 and TRBJ1-4; no clear D gene. V was clipped by 6 bases and J by 16 bases, with 18 bases between them. Germline CDR1 reads MNHEY; CDR2 reads SVGAGI. This CDR3 contains 12 residues. The CDR3 here is CASSNLSGFRFF. CDR3 in DNA: TGTGCCAGCAGCAACCTTTCGGGGTTTCGGTTTTTT.

This rearrangement joins TRBV3-1 (or the pseudogene TRBV3-2) to TRBJ2-1; 12 bases are shared with TRBD2. Trimming removed 4 bases from V and 7 bases from J; junction bases left unmatched: 11. Per the germline V gene, CDR1 is LGHDT and CDR2 is YNNKEL (reference sequence). CDR3 length equals 17 residues. CDR3 sequence reads: CASSPLLAGGLMNEQFF. CDR3 nucleotides: TGTGCCAGCAGCCCATTACTAGCGGGAGGTTTGATGAATGAGCAGTTCTTC.

V is TRBV28 and J is TRBJ1-3; tentative D call: TRBD1 (6 bases). The CDR3 contains 14 residues. Germline V gene data show CDR1 as MDHEN and CDR2 as SYDVKM. V was pared by 6 bases and J by 4 bases, with 13 bases between. This chain's CDR3 is CASRGDTGGNTIYF. CDR3 DNA sequence: TGTGCCAGCAGAGGGGACACCGGGGGAAACACCATATATTTT.

CDR3 amino acids: CASSLSTGYYTF. As DNA, the CDR3 is TGTGCCAGCAGTTTATCTACAGGGTACTACACCTTC. The chain uses TRBV28 and TRBJ1-2, with TRBD1 as a possible D gene (6 bases). This CDR3 has 12 residues. Germline CDR1 reads MDHEN; CDR2 reads SYDVKM. V was trimmed by 1 base and J by 10 bases, leaving 10 bases between them.

The chain couples TRBV5-1 to TRBJ2-7; 7 nucleotides match TRBD2. J lost 3 bases, V lost 4 bases, and 10 bases had no gene match. CDR3 length equals 15 residues. CDR1 SGHRS and CDR2 YFSETQ come from the germline V gene. CDR3 nucleotides: TGCGCCAGCAGCGCGGGAGACCACTCGATCTACGAGCAGTACTTC. This sequence encodes CASSAGDHSIYEQYF.

This chain uses TRBV27 with TRBJ2-7; 8 positions agree with TRBD1. This CDR3 is 16 amino acids long. Germline V gene lookup returns CDR1 MNHEY and CDR2 SMNVEV (reference sequence). V dropped 0 bases and J dropped 5; count of bases not matched to a gene: 9. CDR3 sequence (DNA): TGTGCCAGCAGTTTATCCGCCCGGACAGGGTCCAACGAGCAGTACTTC. Amino acid sequence: CASSLSARTGSNEQYF.

This chain joins TRBV6-5 and TRBJ2-7; D not certain. The germline CDR1 and CDR2 sequences are MNHEY and SVGAGI. This CDR3 contains 12 residues. The V end was cut by 5 bases, the J end by 9 bases, with 14 bases between. The CDR3 reads CASSNPRTRQYF. As DNA, the CDR3 is TGTGCCAGCAGTAACCCTAGGACCCGGCAGTACTTC.

This chain links TRBV6-2 or TRBV6-3 with TRBJ2-1; 9 bases are shared with TRBD2. This CDR3 has 17 residues. The J segment lost 7 bases and the V segment lost 6 bases, leaving 16 bases of the junction unmatched. Germline CDR1 reads MNHEY; CDR2 reads SVGEGT. The CDR3 protein is CASSHSTIAGEVNEQFF. CDR3 bases: TGTGCCAGCAGCCACAGCACGATAGCGGGAGAAGTAAATGAGCAGTTCTTC.

The chain recombines TRBV28 with TRBJ2-7; 8 bases map to TRBD2. V shed 3 bases and J 0 bases; nucleotides not matched to a gene: 7. The germline gives CDR1 MDHEN, CDR2 SYDVKM. The length of the CDR3 is 16 residues. The CDR3 bases are TGTGCCAGCAGTTTTAGTTCACTAGCGGACTCCTACGAGCAGTACTTC. It encodes CASSFSSLADSYEQYF.

This clone was recorded only once. The chain carries TRBV15 and TRBJ2-7; the match to TRBD1 covers 7 bases. Germline V gives CDR1 LNHNV, CDR2 YYDKDF (reference sequence). V gave up 2 bases and J gave up 1 base; unmatched junction bases: 5. There are 15 residues in the CDR3. The CDR3 loop reads CATSRTGQSSYEQYF. DNA of the CDR3: TGTGCCACCAGCAGAACGGGACAGAGTTCCTACGAGCAGTACTTC.

This sequence joins TRBV19 and TRBJ2-7; 12 bases are a match to TRBD2. The CDR3 is 14 amino acids. J was trimmed by 7 bases and V by 6 bases; bases with no gene match: 7. In germline, CDR1 is LNHDA, CDR2 SQIVND (reference sequence). As DNA, the CDR3 is TGTGCCAGTAGGCCGGGACTAGCGGGTACGGAGCAGTACTTC. Protein sequence: CASRPGLAGTEQYF.

The chain couples TRBV28 to TRBJ1-2; D perhaps matches TRBD1 (5 bases). Germline CDR1 reads MDHEN; CDR2 reads SYDVKM. The CDR3 covers 15 residues. V lost 3 bases to trimming and J lost 8 bases, with 19 bases between them. The chain's CDR3 is CASSFSPGPSGGYTF. The CDR3 bases are TGTGCCAGCAGTTTTTCCCCGGGACCATCGGGAGGCTACACCTTC.

The CDR3: CASKSVGTQSYNEQFF. CDR3 coding DNA: TGTGCCAGCAAATCCGTCGGGACTCAGAGTTACAATGAGCAGTTCTTC. This chain joins TRBV5-8 and TRBJ2-1, with D tentatively TRBD2 (6 bases). Trimming shortened V by 6 bases and J by 4 bases, and 20 bases separated the two germline ends. This CDR3 is 16 amino acids long. Germline V gene lookup returns CDR1 SGHTS and CDR2 YDEGEE.

This sequence joins TRBV28 and TRBJ1-1, with TRBD1 identical over 9 bases. CDR1 is MDHEN, CDR2 SYDVKM, per germline. The trim removed 6 bases at V and 11 bases at J, leaving 7 bases unmatched. The CDR3 contains 12 residues. In nucleotides, the CDR3 is TGTGCCAGCAGCAGGGACAGGGTTACGGCTTTCTTT. It translates to CASSRDRVTAFF.

For this clone: Distinct nucleotide sequences in the sample also encode this CDR3. The gene calls are TRBV30 and TRBJ1-3; D unclear. This CDR3 has 13 amino acids. Germline V lookup: CDR1 GTSNPN, CDR2 SVGIG (reference sequence). V was clipped by 0 bases and J by 5 bases, with 8 bases between them. In DNA form, the CDR3 reads TGTGCCTGGAGTGTATCCGGGCGAAACACCATATATTTT. Its protein product is CAWSVSGRNTIYF.

The chain combines TRBV18 with TRBJ2-5, with D unresolved. CDR1 KGHSH and CDR2 LQKENI come from the germline V gene. V dropped 2 bases and J dropped 5 bases, with 9 bases sitting between them. The CDR3 extends over 13 amino acids. In DNA form, the CDR3 reads TGTGCCAGCTCACCAGCGAGTACGGAGACCCAGTACTTC. This translates into CASSPASTETQYF.

As DNA, the CDR3 is TGTGCCACCAGTGATCGCCGGGACAGGGAATTGACTTTCTTT. Translation: CATSDRRDRELTFF. This chain uses TRBV24-1 with TRBJ1-1, with 9 nucleotides matching TRBD1. Germline CDR1 KGHDR, CDR2 SFDVKD. The CDR3 has 14 amino acids. V trimming: 3 bases; J trimming: 12 bases; junction bases outside the gene matches: 10.